Listed here are 22 T cell receptor beta chains from one sample, sequenced in a study of response to subunit inactivated influenza vaccine (dated by TCRdb to 2016 to 2019). The library was generated by RT-PCR. Sequencing took place on an Illumina HiSeq 2500. Using fastp trimming at Q25 and MiXCR clonotype assembly, TCRdb reanalyzed the public sequencing data and kept in-frame beta chains. Rows with a matching CDR3 protein are joined into one entry that keeps the most common DNA and genes. This sample comprises around 200,000 distinct CDR3 sequences, approximately 12% of them detected only once. 25% to 30% of the sample comes from the top ten. This sample was shared with a second study, whose subject was T cells expressing NK-cell markers. As that second study puts it: TCR beta cDNA libraries were made by 5'RACE template switching that added a universal primer site and unique molecular identifiers.

Sample: CD8+ T cells sorted from PBMCs, taken about 13 days after vaccination. The receptors here all came from a man aged 45 to 65 who received an inactivated influenza vaccine. Donor details come from another sample of the same person, matched by shared clones.

The J gene is TRBJ2-7, the V gene TRBV2; 12 positions agree with TRBD2. V was pared by 5 bases and J by 4 bases, with 6 bases of the junction left unmatched. There are 15 residues in the CDR3. The V gene's germline CDR1 is SNHLY and CDR2 FYNNEI. Here the CDR3 reads CASSLGLAGQYEQYF. CDR3 bases: TGTGCCAGCAGTTTAGGACTAGCGGGACAGTACGAGCAGTACTTC. Full variable domain (rest looked up from reference TRBV2 and TRBJ2-7): EPEVTQTPSHQVTQMGQEVILRCVPISNHLYFYWYRQILGQKVEFLVSFYNNEISEKSEIFDDQFSVERPDGSNFTLKIRSTKLEDSAMYFCASSLGLAGQYEQYFGPGTRLTVT.

V usage is TRBV6-5 and J usage is TRBJ2-5; D gene unclear. Deletions cut 1 base from V and 1 base from J, with 7 bases between. This CDR3 spans 14 amino acids. Germline lookup yields CDR1 MNHEY and CDR2 SVGAGI. The CDR3 here is CASSYLGAQETQYF. Written as DNA, the CDR3 is TGTGCCAGCAGTTACTTGGGTGCCCAAGAGACCCAGTACTTC.

This clonotype was picked up a small number of times. The gene calls are TRBV6-1 and TRBJ2-5; D may correspond to TRBD1 or TRBD2 (6 bases each). CDR3 length: 15 amino acids. The germline gives CDR1 MNHNS, CDR2 SASEGT. V was trimmed by 10 bases and J by 5 bases, leaving 23 bases between them. CDR3 coding DNA: TGTGCCACACGGAAAAAGGGGGGTGGTTGGGAGACCCAGTACTTC. Translating gives CATRKKGGGWETQYF.

This chain's CDR3 is CASSPGRIRPYEQYF. CDR3 coding DNA: TGTGCCAGCAGTCCCGGGCGGATTAGACCCTACGAGCAGTACTTC. V usage is TRBV6-2 or TRBV6-3 and J usage is TRBJ2-7; D unresolved. The CDR3 extends over 15 amino acids. V was shortened by 5 bases and J by 2 bases, with 16 bases between the two germline ends. Per germline, CDR1 MNHEY and CDR2 SVGEGT.

The rearrangement links TRBV20-1 to TRBJ1-2; 8 nucleotides match TRBD1. The V gene's germline CDR1 is DFQATT and CDR2 SNEGSKA (reference sequence). CDR3 length: 13 amino acids. Trimming cost V 5 bases and J 2 bases; bases outside gene matches: 4. The CDR3 reads CSAVDRENYGYTF. For the CDR3, the DNA is TGCAGTGCTGTGGACAGGGAGAACTATGGCTACACCTTC.

This clonotype came up many times. CDR3 loop: CASSLASLGYEQYF. CDR3 in DNA: TGTGCCAGCAGCTTAGCCAGCCTGGGCTACGAGCAGTACTTC. J is TRBJ2-7 and V is TRBV7-2; D gene uncertain. V was shortened by 0 bases and J by 3 bases, with 9 bases between the two germline ends. Germline-derived CDR1 and CDR2 are SGHTA and FQGNSA. This CDR3 is 14 amino acids long.

This clonotype was observed at least ten times. This chain connects TRBV27 to TRBJ2-7, with 9 positions matching TRBD2. CDR1 MNHEY and CDR2 SMNVEV come from the germline V gene (reference sequence). The V segment lost 7 bases and the J segment 6 bases; nucleotides outside the gene matches: 10. The CDR3 has 14 amino acids. This CDR3 is CASKYLSGSIEQYF. The CDR3 region has the DNA TGTGCCAGCAAATATCTTAGCGGGAGTATCGAGCAGTACTTC.

The chain combines TRBV7-2 with TRBJ2-5, with D possibly matching TRBD1 (6 bases). In germline, CDR1 is SGHTA, CDR2 FQGNSA. CDR3 size: 15 residues. Trimming left V 4 bases short and J 2 bases short, with 14 bases between. The CDR3 loop reads CASSSGHYSQETQYF. The CDR3, as DNA: TGTGCCAGCAGCTCGGGACATTATTCACAAGAGACCCAGTACTTC.

This clonotype has only a few counts. The chain couples TRBV11-1 to TRBJ2-3, with 9 bases aligning to TRBD1. With 5 bases clipped from V and 1 base from J, the junction kept 13 bases outside the gene matches. The germline gives CDR1 SGHAT, CDR2 FQDESV (reference sequence). The CDR3 is made up of 18 amino acids. The CDR3 here is CASSTSLFRDRGTDTQYF. The CDR3, as DNA: TGTGCCAGCAGCACATCGCTTTTCCGGGACAGGGGCACAGATACGCAGTATTTT.

This chain uses TRBV9 with TRBJ1-2; 9 bases match TRBD1. CDR1 and CDR2 (germline): SGDLS, YYNGEE. Trimming cost V 3 bases and J 2 bases; bases outside gene matches: 2. This CDR3 has 14 amino acids. The CDR3 DNA reads TGTGCCAGCAGCGCCACAGGGGGCAACTATGGCTACACCTTC. This sequence encodes CASSATGGNYGYTF.

The chain carries TRBV7-8 and TRBJ2-7, with D unclear. The ends were cut back, 5 bases at V and 2 bases at J, with 16 bases in the middle. The CDR3 contains 15 residues. Per the germline V gene, CDR1 is SGHVS and CDR2 is FQNEAQ. The CDR3 reads CASSLVGQRTYEQYF. CDR3 nucleotides: TGTGCCAGCAGCCTTGTCGGGCAGAGAACCTACGAGCAGTACTTC. The complete variable domain, with remaining parts taken from reference TRBV7-8 and TRBJ2-7, reads GAGVSQSPRYKVAKRGQDVALRCDPISGHVSLFWYQQALGQGPEFLTYFQNEAQLDKSGLPSDRFFAERPEGSVSTLKIQRTQQEDSAVYLCASSLVGQRTYEQYFGPGTRLTVT.

The table lists this clonotype with a few counts. V is TRBV6-2 or TRBV6-3 and J is TRBJ2-7, with D hard to call. Germline CDR1 MNHEY, CDR2 SVGEGT. Deletions cut 2 bases from V and 2 bases from J, with 4 bases between. This CDR3 is built from 12 residues. The CDR3 nucleotides read TGTGCCAGCAGTTACAGGACCTACGAGCAGTACTTC. Translated: CASSYRTYEQYF.

With regard to this clonotype: This clone may be a read error of a much larger clone one base away. The gene calls are TRBV9 and TRBJ2-1; D remains ambiguous. The J call is uncertain, as TRBJ2-7 better fits the DNA end. The CDR3 length is 11 residues. CDR1 and CDR2 (germline): SGDLS, YYNGEE. The CDR3 DNA reads as TGTGCCAGCAGCGTAGCCAATGAGCAGTACTTC. This codes for CASSVANEQYF.

The rearrangement uses TRBV12-3 or TRBV12-4 and TRBJ2-1; maybe TRBD2 (5 bases). The CDR3 sequence is 13 residues long. The V end lost 6 bases, the J end lost 9 bases, and 15 bases lay between the germline ends. The CDR3 loop reads CASSAQVRGEQFF. The DNA of the CDR3 is TGTGCCAGCAGCGCTCAAGTTCGGGGTGAGCAGTTCTTC.

This sequence joins TRBV28 and TRBJ1-1, with a possible D match to TRBD1 (6 bases). Germline CDR1 MDHEN, CDR2 SYDVKM. V shed 4 bases and J shed 1 base, with 10 bases lying between them. This CDR3 is 14 amino acids long. The CDR3 DNA follows: TGTGCCAGCAGTTATACGGACAGGAACACTGAAGCTTTCTTT. Encoded protein: CASSYTDRNTEAFF. Based on the CDR3 plus reference TRBV28 and TRBJ1-1, the full variable domain is DVKVTQSSRYLVKRTGEKVFLECVQDMDHENMFWYRQDPGLGLRLIYFSYDVKMKEKGDIPEGYSVSREKKERFSLILESASTNQTSMYLCASSYTDRNTEAFFGQGTRLTVV.

In its sample, this clonotype was seen a few times. This chain links TRBV7-9 with TRBJ2-5; 10 bases match TRBD2. Germline V gives CDR1 SEHNR, CDR2 FQNEAQ (reference sequence). After removal of 1 base from V and 4 bases from J, the junction contained 3 bases not matched to a gene. The CDR3 length is 15 residues. This chain's CDR3 is CASSLVSSGRETQYF. In DNA, the CDR3 is TGTGCCAGCAGCTTAGTTTCTAGCGGGAGAGAGACCCAGTACTTC.

This clonotype has more than one count but fewer than ten. V usage is TRBV13 and J usage is TRBJ1-4, with TRBD1 identical over 8 bases. The junction had 4 bases not matched to a gene; V was cut back by 1 base and J by 6 bases. The length of the CDR3 is 15 residues. Germline values: CDR1 PRHDT, CDR2 FYEKMQ (reference sequence). Here the CDR3 reads CASSLEGTGDEKLFF. The CDR3 coding sequence is TGTGCCAGCAGCTTAGAGGGGACAGGTGATGAAAAACTGTTTTTT.

This clonotype has just a few counts. The J gene is TRBJ1-6, the V gene TRBV3-1, with a possible D match to TRBD1 (5 bases). Trimming took 2 bases from V and 6 from J, leaving 14 bases between them. The CDR3 totals 16 residues. Germline CDR1 LGHDT, CDR2 YNNKEL (reference sequence). CDR3 loop: CASSQKGRGFNSPLHF. In DNA form, the CDR3 reads TGTGCCAGCAGCCAAAAGGGGAGGGGATTTAATTCACCCCTCCACTTT. Full variable domain (rest looked up from reference TRBV3-1 and TRBJ1-6): DTAVSQTPKYLVTQMGNDKSIKCEQNLGHDTMYWYKQDSKKFLKIMFSYNNKELIINETVPNRFSPKSPDKAHLNLHINSLELGDSAVYFCASSQKGRGFNSPLHFGNGTRLTVT.

This clonotype was observed a handful of times. The gene calls are TRBV25-1 and TRBJ2-5; maybe TRBD1 (5 bases). V lost 7 bases to trimming and J lost 5 bases, with 14 bases between them. The germline CDR1 and CDR2 sequences are MGHDK and SYGVNS. The length of the CDR3 is 13 residues. The CDR3 nucleotides read TGTGCCAGCAACCCAGGGAACCCGGAGACCCAGTACTTC. This sequence encodes CASNPGNPETQYF.

In its sample, this clonotype was seen many times. The chain carries TRBV29-1 and TRBJ2-5; TRBD2 aligns across 7 bases. Germline trimming cut 1 base from V and 0 bases from J; bases unmatched to any gene: 5. Germline-derived CDR1 and CDR2 are SQVTM and ANQGSEA. The CDR3 length is 15 residues. CDR3 amino acids: CSVEGLAAHQETQYF. CDR3 sequence (DNA): TGCAGCGTTGAAGGGCTAGCGGCCCACCAAGAGACCCAGTACTTC. The variable domain in full, completed from reference TRBV29-1 and TRBJ2-5, reads SAVISQKPSRDICQRGTSLTIQCQVDSQVTMMFWYRQQPGQSLTLIATANQGSEATYESGFVIDKFPISRPNLTFSTLTVSNMSPEDSSIYLCSVEGLAAHQETQYFGPGTRLLVL.

In this sample, this clonotype turned up many times. This chain uses TRBV29-1 with TRBJ1-2, with D hard to call. The CDR3 covers 11 residues. The V gene's germline CDR1 is SQVTM and CDR2 ANQGSEA. V dropped 5 bases and J dropped 1 base, with 5 bases sitting between them. In DNA form, the CDR3 reads TGCAGCGTTCTGAATAACTATGGCTACACCTTC. It yields the protein CSVLNNYGYTF.

This clonotype appeared a few times. V is TRBV14 and J is TRBJ1-1; D might be TRBD1 (5 bases). Trimming removed 0 bases at V and 10 bases at J, with 15 bases between. The CDR3 has 14 residues. The germline gives CDR1 SGHDN, CDR2 FVKESK. CDR3 bases: TGTGCCAGCAGCCAAGATAGCGGGGGTTCCGGAGCTTTCTTT. As protein: CASSQDSGGSGAFF.